A single sample is the source of the 29 T cell receptor beta chains below, sequenced in a study of PD-L1 blockade in urothelial cancer. Assay: immunoSEQ multiplex PCR; the TCRdb copy retains only in-frame clones and omits some. The sample includes 70,000 to 75,000 clones, around 80% of them seen just once. The starting material was PBMCs, obtained around atezolizumab (anti-PD-L1) treatment. These receptors all come from a man between 65 and 85 years old with urothelial cancer.

This clone has just one count. The junction and the germline gene differ at one end; a read error may be behind it. V and J are TRBV11-2 and TRBJ2-7; no clear D gene. Germline loops: CDR1 SGHAT, CDR2 FQNNGV. The CDR3 is 13 amino acids. CDR3 sequence: CASSLGVTYEQYF. CDR3 coding DNA: TGTGCCAGCAGTTTAGGAGTTACCTACGAGCAGTACTTC.

This chain connects TRBV5-5 to TRBJ2-2; weak D call: TRBD1 (5 bases). V lost 4 bases and J lost 1, with 14 bases in between. The CDR3 has 16 amino acids. Germline-derived CDR1 and CDR2 are SGHKS and YYEKEE (reference sequence). The CDR3 DNA sequence: TGTGCCAGCAGCCACCCAGGGCAGGGGAACACCGGGGAGCTGTTTTTT. Translating it yields CASSHPGQGNTGELFF. Based on the CDR3 plus reference TRBV5-5 and TRBJ2-2, the full variable domain is DAGVTQSPTHLIKTRGQQVTLRCSPISGHKSVSWYQQVLGQGPQFIFQYYEKEERGRGNFPDRFSARQFPNYSSELNVNALLLGDSALYLCASSHPGQGNTGELFFGEGSRLTVL.

This clone was observed a single time. This sequence joins TRBV2 and TRBJ2-7; D unclear. CDR3 size: 12 residues. V lost 4 bases and J lost 3, with 7 bases in between. Germline loops: CDR1 SNHLY, CDR2 FYNNEI. For the CDR3, the DNA is TGTGCCAGCAGTGGGGCAATCTACGAGCAGTACTTC. It is translated as CASSGAIYEQYF.

The chain combines TRBV28 with TRBJ2-2; D uncertain. Trimming took off 10 bases at V and 2 bases at J, with 20 bases between the two ends. The CDR3 is 16 residues long. The V gene's germline CDR1 is MDHEN and CDR2 SYDVKM. CDR3 loop: CAIMAASAVNTGELFF. CDR3 bases: TGTGCCATCATGGCGGCCTCGGCGGTCAACACCGGGGAGCTGTTTTTT.

In nucleotides, the CDR3 is TGTGCCAGCAGATTAACTAGCGGGAGGGACGCGGAGCTGTTTTTT. Its translation is CASRLTSGRDAELFF. The chain couples TRBV6-5 to TRBJ2-2; 13 positions agree with TRBD2. This CDR3 has 15 residues. Losses at the gene ends were 6 bases for V and 10 bases for J; bases not matched to a gene: 8. The germline V gene encodes CDR1 MNHEY and CDR2 SVGAGI.

V usage is TRBV9 and J usage is TRBJ2-1; TRBD1 matches 8 bases. This CDR3 is built from 15 residues. Germline CDR1 is SGDLS and CDR2 is YYNGEE. The ends lost 0 bases at V and 7 bases at J; junction bases unmatched: 6. CDR3 in DNA: TGTGCCAGCAGCGTAGGTCAGGGGGCGGGAAATGAGCAGTTCTTC. Residues: CASSVGQGAGNEQFF.

Regarding this clone: One end of the junction varies from germline; a read error may be responsible. V gene TRBV2 combines with J gene TRBJ1-4, with D perhaps TRBD1 (5 bases). From germline, CDR1 is SNHLY and CDR2 FYNNEI. This CDR3 has 11 residues. CDR3 region: CASSEAGGSIF. For the CDR3, the DNA is TGTGCCAGCAGTGAAGCGGGGGGTTCAATCTTT.

CDR3 loop: CAWNPLGLEKLFF. The CDR3 region has the DNA TGTGCCTGGAATCCGCTGGGGCTGGAAAAACTGTTTTTT. J is TRBJ1-4 and V is TRBV30; D might be TRBD1 (5 bases). Germline-derived CDR1 and CDR2 are GTSNPN and SVGIG (reference sequence). Trimming took 4 bases from V and 8 from J, leaving 14 bases between them. The CDR3 totals 13 residues.

The count of this clone is one. The chain links TRBV19 to TRBJ2-2; TRBD2 agrees at 7 bases. With V trimmed by 0 bases and J by 5 bases, 9 bases remained unmatched. CDR3 length: 17 residues. CDR1 and CDR2 from the germline V gene are LNHDA and SQIVND (reference sequence). CDR3 residues: CASSIDWRELGTGELFF. The CDR3, as DNA: TGTGCCAGTAGTATAGATTGGCGGGAGTTAGGAACCGGGGAGCTGTTTTTT. The variable domain in full, completed from reference TRBV19 and TRBJ2-2, reads DGGITQSPKYLFRKEGQNVTLSCEQNLNHDAMYWYRQDPGQGLRLIYYSQIVNDFQKGDIAEGYSVSREKKESFPLTVTSAQKNPTAFYLCASSIDWRELGTGELFFGEGSRLTVL.

This clone is a singleton in its sample. The chain couples TRBV5-1 to TRBJ1-2, with 7 nucleotides matching TRBD1. CDR1 is SGHRS, CDR2 YFSETQ, per germline. The CDR3 spans 16 residues. The V gene end was trimmed by 0 bases and the J gene end by 4 bases; junction bases not matched to a gene: 9. CDR3 nucleotide sequence: TGCGCCAGCAGCTTGGACAGCAGGACAGGAGCCTATGGCTACACCTTC. Its protein product is CASSLDSRTGAYGYTF.

The chain joins TRBV12-5 to TRBJ1-1; TRBD1 might be the D (5 bases). Trimming took off 5 bases at V and 5 bases at J, with 15 bases between the two ends. The CDR3 is 14 residues long. Germline V CDR1 and CDR2: LGHNT, FRNRAP. The chain's CDR3 is CASGAGDGVTEAFF. CDR3 DNA sequence: TGTGCTAGTGGTGCGGGGGACGGGGTGACTGAAGCTTTCTTT.

The V gene is TRBV4-1, the J gene TRBJ1-5; D is unclear. Trimming removed 3 bases from V and 0 bases from J, with 15 bases in between. Germline values: CDR1 MGHRA, CDR2 YSYEKL. The CDR3 has 17 amino acids. The CDR3: CASSHPGGYNSNQPQHF. Here the CDR3 DNA reads TGCGCCAGCAGCCACCCCGGAGGTTACAATAGCAATCAGCCCCAGCATTTT.

J is TRBJ2-1 and V is TRBV6-5, with 7 bases aligning to TRBD2. Germline V CDR1 and CDR2: MNHEY, SVGAGI. V lost 2 bases, J lost 3 bases, and 4 bases stayed unmatched. The CDR3 runs 15 residues. The CDR3 coding sequence is TGTGCCAGCAGTTACGGGGGGGTCAACTACAATGAGCAGTTCTTC. It specifies CASSYGGVNYNEQFF.

The chain uses TRBV6-1 and TRBJ2-3, with 7 bases aligning to TRBD1. This CDR3 is built from 14 residues. Looked up from germline, CDR1 is MNHNS and CDR2 is SASEGT. The junction had 5 bases not matched to a gene; V was cut back by 5 bases and J by 3 bases. The CDR3 protein is CASSQGVVTDTQYF. As DNA, the CDR3 is TGTGCCAGCAGTCAGGGGGTTGTTACAGATACGCAGTATTTT.

This sequence joins TRBV5-1 and TRBJ2-1; D remains ambiguous. The CDR3 has 14 residues. Germline V gene data show CDR1 as SGHRS and CDR2 as YFSETQ. The V end was cut by 1 base, the J end by 8 bases, with 13 bases between. The CDR3 protein is CASSLSGSWDEQFF. In DNA, the CDR3 is TGCGCCAGCAGCTTGTCCGGGTCTTGGGATGAGCAGTTCTTC.

The V call is TRBV7-9, the J call TRBJ2-1; 7 nucleotides line up with TRBD1. V was pared by 6 bases and J by 5 bases, with 7 bases of the junction left unmatched. This CDR3 comprises 14 residues. CDR1 is SEHNR, CDR2 FQNEAQ, per germline (reference sequence). In DNA form, the CDR3 reads TGTGCCAGCAGATATTTGACAGGGAACAATGAGCAGTTCTTC. Amino acids: CASRYLTGNNEQFF.

The J gene is TRBJ1-1, the V gene TRBV19, with D possibly matching TRBD1 (6 bases). CDR1 is LNHDA, CDR2 SQIVND, per germline (reference sequence). V was shortened by 1 base and J by 0 bases, with 9 bases between the two germline ends. This CDR3 is 15 amino acids long. The CDR3 DNA reads TGTGCCAGTAGTATAGCGCCAGGGGTGAACACTGAAGCTTTCTTT. It specifies CASSIAPGVNTEAFF. The entire variable domain, with the rest obtained from reference TRBV19 and TRBJ1-1, is as follows: DGGITQSPKYLFRKEGQNVTLSCEQNLNHDAMYWYRQDPGQGLRLIYYSQIVNDFQKGDIAEGYSVSREKKESFPLTVTSAQKNPTAFYLCASSIAPGVNTEAFFGQGTRLTVV.

The rearrangement uses TRBV7-2 and TRBJ2-2, with TRBD2 identical over 8 bases. Trimming removed 5 bases from V and 2 bases from J; junction bases left unmatched: 10. Germline CDR1 is SGHTA and CDR2 is FQGNSA. CDR3 length: 17 residues. CDR3 amino acids: CASSPSLAGGNTGELFF. CDR3 nucleotide sequence: TGTGCCAGCAGCCCGTCGCTCGCGGGAGGAAACACCGGGGAGCTGTTTTTT.

The chain joins TRBV27 to TRBJ2-6; TRBD1 matches at 7 bases. This CDR3 region has 18 residues. From germline, CDR1 is MNHEY and CDR2 SMNVEV (reference sequence). After removal of 10 bases from V and 0 bases from J, the junction contained 15 bases not matched to a gene. For the CDR3, the DNA is TGTGCCATCGGGGACAGCAACCGTCTCCGCTCTGGGGCCAACGTCCTGACTTTC. Translation: CAIGDSNRLRSGANVLTF.

This clone has just one count. The chain joins TRBV5-1 to TRBJ1-1; the D gene is possibly TRBD1 (6 bases). This CDR3 has 16 amino acids. Trimming removed 1 base from V and 3 bases from J, with 16 bases in between. Germline CDR1 SGHRS, CDR2 YFSETQ. The DNA of the CDR3 is TGCGCCAGCAGCTTGAATACAGGGCTTAGAGACACTGAAGCTTTCTTT. Encoded protein: CASSLNTGLRDTEAFF.

The chain has TRBV28 and TRBJ2-7, with TRBD2 identical over 15 bases. The V and J ends lost 4 bases and 3 bases, in that order; junction bases with no gene match: 4. Germline values: CDR1 MDHEN, CDR2 SYDVKM. This CDR3 spans 16 amino acids. The DNA of the CDR3 is TGTGCCAGCAGTTCGGGACTAGCGGGAGGTCTCTACGAGCAGTACTTC. Its translation is CASSSGLAGGLYEQYF. Supplemented by reference TRBV28 and TRBJ2-7, the full variable domain reads DVKVTQSSRYLVKRTGEKVFLECVQDMDHENMFWYRQDPGLGLRLIYFSYDVKMKEKGDIPEGYSVSREKKERFSLILESASTNQTSMYLCASSSGLAGGLYEQYFGPGTRLTVT.

The chain is built from TRBV4-1 and TRBJ2-3, with D perhaps TRBD1 (6 bases). CDR1 MGHRA and CDR2 YSYEKL come from the germline V gene. Trimming removed 1 base at V and 2 bases at J, with 7 bases between. This CDR3 is built from 14 residues. CDR3 in DNA: TGCGCCAGCAGCCAAGGGGGGCACACAGATACGCAGTATTTT. It specifies CASSQGGHTDTQYF.

V and J are TRBV5-1 and TRBJ2-7; 8 bases are shared with TRBD2. This CDR3 region has 14 residues. Germline V lookup: CDR1 SGHRS, CDR2 YFSETQ. The ends lost 3 bases at V and 2 bases at J; junction bases unmatched: 4. The CDR3 spells CASSSGGATYEQYF. In DNA, the CDR3 is TGCGCCAGCAGCTCGGGAGGGGCTACCTACGAGCAGTACTTC. Filled out from reference TRBV5-1 and TRBJ2-7, the complete variable domain reads KAGVTQTPRYLIKTRGQQVTLSCSPISGHRSVSWYQQTPGQGLQFLFEYFSETQRNKGNFPGRFSGRQFSNSRSEMNVSTLELGDSALYLCASSSGGATYEQYFGPGTRLTVT.

The chain uses TRBV5-1 and TRBJ2-3; no clear D gene. The V gene's germline CDR1 is SGHRS and CDR2 YFSETQ. V was clipped by 3 bases and J by 0 bases, with 11 bases between them. This CDR3 region has 15 residues. As DNA, the CDR3 is TGCGCCAGCAGCTCACAGCCTACTAGCACAGATACGCAGTATTTT. Protein sequence: CASSSQPTSTDTQYF.

V is TRBV5-1 and J is TRBJ1-1; the D is unclear. V was shortened by 6 bases and J by 1 base, with 10 bases between the two germline ends. The CDR3 contains 13 residues. Germline V lookup: CDR1 SGHRS, CDR2 YFSETQ. This CDR3 is CASKEQPNTEAFF. Written as DNA, the CDR3 is TGCGCCAGCAAGGAACAGCCGAACACTGAAGCTTTCTTT.

The CDR3 here is CASSLDGQGEAFF. DNA for the CDR3: TGTGCCAGCAGCTTGGATGGGCAGGGTGAAGCTTTCTTT. The V call is TRBV5-4, the J call TRBJ1-1; maybe TRBD1 (5 bases). V lost 0 bases to trimming and J lost 7 bases, with 10 bases between them. Germline CDR1 reads SGHNT; CDR2 reads YYREEE (reference sequence). This CDR3 is 13 amino acids long.

The chain couples TRBV27 to TRBJ2-7; D may be TRBD2 (6 bases). This CDR3 is 14 amino acids long. V lost 3 bases and J 4 bases, leaving 13 bases between the germline ends. The V gene's germline CDR1 is MNHEY and CDR2 SMNVEV (reference sequence). The chain's CDR3 is CASSFGLRGYEQYF. The CDR3 DNA reads TGTGCCAGCAGTTTCGGACTACGTGGGTACGAGCAGTACTTC.

The V and J genes are TRBV29-1 and TRBJ2-3, with a weak D call TRBD1 (5 bases). The V end lost 7 bases, the J end lost 10 bases, and 15 bases lay between the germline ends. Germline CDR1 is SQVTM and CDR2 is ANQGSEA. The CDR3 extends over 11 amino acids. CDR3 sequence reads: CSAVGKGPQYF. In DNA, the CDR3 is TGCAGCGCTGTCGGAAAGGGGCCGCAGTATTTT.

V is TRBV28 and J is TRBJ1-1; TRBD1 matches 7 bases. CDR1 MDHEN and CDR2 SYDVKM come from the germline V gene. The CDR3 is 18 residues long. V lost 4 bases, J lost 0 bases, and 14 bases stayed unmatched. In DNA form, the CDR3 reads TGTGCCAGCAGTTCCGGAGGGGGCAGGTTCTTCCTGAACACTGAAGCTTTCTTT. It is translated as CASSSGGGRFFLNTEAFF.